The rows below give T cell receptor beta chains drawn from one sample of a study of blood T cells in healthy people across ages. TCRdb re-analysed the 5' RACE reads in MiXCR, keeping a single row per CDR3 protein. Here the sample spans about 680,000 distinct CDR3 sequences, approximately 50% being singletons. Sequenced material: blood. Every receptor here comes from a woman aged 55-70 years in good health. The CDR3 runs from the conserved cysteine through the conserved F or W. The D gene is left open where the match is weak. Clone size is given for some rows only: seen once, a few or many times, or a class if the clone is expanded.

CDR3 DNA,CDR3 protein,J gene,clone size,D gene,V gene
TGTGCCAGCAGTACAATTTGGACAGAGAACACTGAAGCTTTCTTT,CASSTIWTENTEAFF,TRBJ1-1,.,.,TRBV28
TGTGCCAGCAGCCGTAAGGTGGGGCCGAGGGGTGGCTACACCTTC,CASSRKVGPRGGYTF,TRBJ1-2,.,.,TRBV12-3/TRBV12-4
TGTGCCAGCAGTGAACCCAGGGACATTCCCTCCCGCACAGATACGCAGTATTTT,CASSEPRDIPSRTDTQYF,TRBJ2-3,many,.,TRBV2
TGCAGCGCCCCCCGGAGCGGGGGACGCACAGATACGCAGTATTTT,CSAPRSGGRTDTQYF,TRBJ2-3,.,TRBD2,TRBV29-1
TGTGCCAGCAGCGCTATCTCGAGCTCCTACAATGAGCAGTTCTTC,CASSAISSSYNEQFF,TRBJ2-1,.,.,TRBV9
TGCGCCAGCAGCCACGCACAGGGCTACAATGAGCAGTTCTTC,CASSHAQGYNEQFF,TRBJ2-1,few,.,TRBV4-3
TGTGCCACCAGCAGCCTGACAGGGGGCGACCTTTATGAGCAGTTCTTC,CATSSLTGGDLYEQFF,TRBJ2-1,few,TRBD1,TRBV15
TGCAGTGCTAGAGATCCCACTAGCGGGAGCAGGTCCGAGCAGTACTTC,CSARDPTSGSRSEQYF,TRBJ2-7,once,TRBD2,TRBV20-1
TGCAGTGCTAGGGTGCAGAGTCAGCGCACAGATACGCAGTATTTT,CSARVQSQRTDTQYF,TRBJ2-3,once,.,TRBV20-1
TGCGCCAGCAGCCAAGATATGGGTGAGCAGTTCTTC,CASSQDMGEQFF,TRBJ2-1,few,.,TRBV4-3
TGCAGCGTTGGGTTTGGCCTAACCCCAGGAAAACTGTTTTTT,CSVGFGLTPGKLFF,TRBJ1-4,.,.,TRBV29-1
TGCGCCAGCAGCGATTACGAACAAGAGACCCAGTACTTC,CASSDYEQETQYF,TRBJ2-5,.,.,TRBV5-1
TGTGCCAGCAGTGCAGCGGGACCGGGACAGGGGTTTGAAAAACTGTTTTTT,CASSAAGPGQGFEKLFF,TRBJ1-4,many,TRBD1,TRBV2
TGTGCCAGCAGCCGACCGGGACTAGCGGGACTGGAGACCCAGTACTTC,CASSRPGLAGLETQYF,TRBJ2-5,few,TRBD2,TRBV12-3/TRBV12-4
TGTGCCAGCAGCTTGTCCCGACTGGGACTTCCCTACGAGCAGTACTTC,CASSLSRLGLPYEQYF,TRBJ2-7,few,.,TRBV5-6